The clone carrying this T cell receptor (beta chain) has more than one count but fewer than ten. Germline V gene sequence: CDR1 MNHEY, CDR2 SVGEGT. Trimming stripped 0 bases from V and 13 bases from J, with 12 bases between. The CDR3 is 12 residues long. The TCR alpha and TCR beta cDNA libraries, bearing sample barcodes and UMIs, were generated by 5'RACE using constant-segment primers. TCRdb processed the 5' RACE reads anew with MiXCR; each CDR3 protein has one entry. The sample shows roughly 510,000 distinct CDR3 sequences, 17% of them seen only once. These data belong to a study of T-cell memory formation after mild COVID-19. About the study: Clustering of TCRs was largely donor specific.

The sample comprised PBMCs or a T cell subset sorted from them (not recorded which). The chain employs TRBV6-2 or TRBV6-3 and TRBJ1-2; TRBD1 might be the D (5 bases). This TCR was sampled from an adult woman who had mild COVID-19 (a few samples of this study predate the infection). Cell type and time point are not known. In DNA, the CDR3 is TGTGCCAGCAGTTACTCGGGACTCGCCGGCACCTTC. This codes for CASSYSGLAGTF.